This T cell receptor (beta chain) stems from a study of beta chain features in type 1 diabetes. After removal of 1 base from V and 1 base from J, the junction contained 2 bases not matched to a gene. The CDR3 loop spans 15 amino acids. CDR1 is SGHTA, CDR2 FQGNSA, per germline. In the case of this clone: The antigen remains unidentified.

Study-level results: Type 1 diabetes patients had VDJ junctions that carried fewer insertions and more deletions. In every one of the four CD4+ subsets, TCRB CDR3s were moderately but significantly shorter in Type 1 diabetes patients. The similarity of naive, central memory and Treg TCRB repertoires appeared greater among patients than among healthy donors.

The study reverse transcribed the entire isolated RNA, so it sequenced expressed TCRB transcripts. Some clones are missing from TCRdb's copy, which holds only in-frame ones; the method was immunoSEQ multiplex PCR. The data show a few hundred thousand clones, with over 10% seen just once and about 0.01% held by the top ten. Sequenced: naive CD4+ T cells from blood. This TCR was recovered from a woman under 30 with type 1 diabetes. V is TRBV7-2 and J is TRBJ2-5; 8 positions match TRBD2. This chain's CDR3 is CASSLGTSTQETQYF. DNA for the CDR3: TGTGCCAGCAGCTTAGGGACTAGCACCCAAGAGACCCAGTACTTC.